The clone carrying this T cell receptor beta chain was detected once. This sample was included in a study of blood T cell repertoires in COVID-19. Study-wide background: From the United States, Italy and Spain came samples of acute and convalescent COVID-19. PBMCs, B-cell-depleted T cells, or T cells were the source of the cDNA or gDNA that made up the material.

Germline V lookup: CDR1 SGHRS, CDR2 YFSETQ. V lost 1 base and J lost 1, with 11 bases in between. This CDR3 spans 15 amino acids. Study processing details: From reference gene primer amplification, estimates of nucleated cell counts were derived. The assay was immunoSEQ multiplex PCR, and TCRdb's table has in-frame clones only and misses some. From that table come the V and J calls and clone size; the DNA was used to work out D and trimming. The sample lists fewer than 200,000 clones, around four fifths occurring once. The source is a man in his 70s with acute or convalescent COVID-19. Sequencing was performed on peripheral blood. This chain connects TRBV5-1 to TRBJ1-1; D gene ambiguous. CDR3 loop: CASSLTVGANTEAFF. The CDR3 DNA is TGCGCCAGCAGCTTGACGGTGGGAGCGAACACTGAAGCTTTCTTT.